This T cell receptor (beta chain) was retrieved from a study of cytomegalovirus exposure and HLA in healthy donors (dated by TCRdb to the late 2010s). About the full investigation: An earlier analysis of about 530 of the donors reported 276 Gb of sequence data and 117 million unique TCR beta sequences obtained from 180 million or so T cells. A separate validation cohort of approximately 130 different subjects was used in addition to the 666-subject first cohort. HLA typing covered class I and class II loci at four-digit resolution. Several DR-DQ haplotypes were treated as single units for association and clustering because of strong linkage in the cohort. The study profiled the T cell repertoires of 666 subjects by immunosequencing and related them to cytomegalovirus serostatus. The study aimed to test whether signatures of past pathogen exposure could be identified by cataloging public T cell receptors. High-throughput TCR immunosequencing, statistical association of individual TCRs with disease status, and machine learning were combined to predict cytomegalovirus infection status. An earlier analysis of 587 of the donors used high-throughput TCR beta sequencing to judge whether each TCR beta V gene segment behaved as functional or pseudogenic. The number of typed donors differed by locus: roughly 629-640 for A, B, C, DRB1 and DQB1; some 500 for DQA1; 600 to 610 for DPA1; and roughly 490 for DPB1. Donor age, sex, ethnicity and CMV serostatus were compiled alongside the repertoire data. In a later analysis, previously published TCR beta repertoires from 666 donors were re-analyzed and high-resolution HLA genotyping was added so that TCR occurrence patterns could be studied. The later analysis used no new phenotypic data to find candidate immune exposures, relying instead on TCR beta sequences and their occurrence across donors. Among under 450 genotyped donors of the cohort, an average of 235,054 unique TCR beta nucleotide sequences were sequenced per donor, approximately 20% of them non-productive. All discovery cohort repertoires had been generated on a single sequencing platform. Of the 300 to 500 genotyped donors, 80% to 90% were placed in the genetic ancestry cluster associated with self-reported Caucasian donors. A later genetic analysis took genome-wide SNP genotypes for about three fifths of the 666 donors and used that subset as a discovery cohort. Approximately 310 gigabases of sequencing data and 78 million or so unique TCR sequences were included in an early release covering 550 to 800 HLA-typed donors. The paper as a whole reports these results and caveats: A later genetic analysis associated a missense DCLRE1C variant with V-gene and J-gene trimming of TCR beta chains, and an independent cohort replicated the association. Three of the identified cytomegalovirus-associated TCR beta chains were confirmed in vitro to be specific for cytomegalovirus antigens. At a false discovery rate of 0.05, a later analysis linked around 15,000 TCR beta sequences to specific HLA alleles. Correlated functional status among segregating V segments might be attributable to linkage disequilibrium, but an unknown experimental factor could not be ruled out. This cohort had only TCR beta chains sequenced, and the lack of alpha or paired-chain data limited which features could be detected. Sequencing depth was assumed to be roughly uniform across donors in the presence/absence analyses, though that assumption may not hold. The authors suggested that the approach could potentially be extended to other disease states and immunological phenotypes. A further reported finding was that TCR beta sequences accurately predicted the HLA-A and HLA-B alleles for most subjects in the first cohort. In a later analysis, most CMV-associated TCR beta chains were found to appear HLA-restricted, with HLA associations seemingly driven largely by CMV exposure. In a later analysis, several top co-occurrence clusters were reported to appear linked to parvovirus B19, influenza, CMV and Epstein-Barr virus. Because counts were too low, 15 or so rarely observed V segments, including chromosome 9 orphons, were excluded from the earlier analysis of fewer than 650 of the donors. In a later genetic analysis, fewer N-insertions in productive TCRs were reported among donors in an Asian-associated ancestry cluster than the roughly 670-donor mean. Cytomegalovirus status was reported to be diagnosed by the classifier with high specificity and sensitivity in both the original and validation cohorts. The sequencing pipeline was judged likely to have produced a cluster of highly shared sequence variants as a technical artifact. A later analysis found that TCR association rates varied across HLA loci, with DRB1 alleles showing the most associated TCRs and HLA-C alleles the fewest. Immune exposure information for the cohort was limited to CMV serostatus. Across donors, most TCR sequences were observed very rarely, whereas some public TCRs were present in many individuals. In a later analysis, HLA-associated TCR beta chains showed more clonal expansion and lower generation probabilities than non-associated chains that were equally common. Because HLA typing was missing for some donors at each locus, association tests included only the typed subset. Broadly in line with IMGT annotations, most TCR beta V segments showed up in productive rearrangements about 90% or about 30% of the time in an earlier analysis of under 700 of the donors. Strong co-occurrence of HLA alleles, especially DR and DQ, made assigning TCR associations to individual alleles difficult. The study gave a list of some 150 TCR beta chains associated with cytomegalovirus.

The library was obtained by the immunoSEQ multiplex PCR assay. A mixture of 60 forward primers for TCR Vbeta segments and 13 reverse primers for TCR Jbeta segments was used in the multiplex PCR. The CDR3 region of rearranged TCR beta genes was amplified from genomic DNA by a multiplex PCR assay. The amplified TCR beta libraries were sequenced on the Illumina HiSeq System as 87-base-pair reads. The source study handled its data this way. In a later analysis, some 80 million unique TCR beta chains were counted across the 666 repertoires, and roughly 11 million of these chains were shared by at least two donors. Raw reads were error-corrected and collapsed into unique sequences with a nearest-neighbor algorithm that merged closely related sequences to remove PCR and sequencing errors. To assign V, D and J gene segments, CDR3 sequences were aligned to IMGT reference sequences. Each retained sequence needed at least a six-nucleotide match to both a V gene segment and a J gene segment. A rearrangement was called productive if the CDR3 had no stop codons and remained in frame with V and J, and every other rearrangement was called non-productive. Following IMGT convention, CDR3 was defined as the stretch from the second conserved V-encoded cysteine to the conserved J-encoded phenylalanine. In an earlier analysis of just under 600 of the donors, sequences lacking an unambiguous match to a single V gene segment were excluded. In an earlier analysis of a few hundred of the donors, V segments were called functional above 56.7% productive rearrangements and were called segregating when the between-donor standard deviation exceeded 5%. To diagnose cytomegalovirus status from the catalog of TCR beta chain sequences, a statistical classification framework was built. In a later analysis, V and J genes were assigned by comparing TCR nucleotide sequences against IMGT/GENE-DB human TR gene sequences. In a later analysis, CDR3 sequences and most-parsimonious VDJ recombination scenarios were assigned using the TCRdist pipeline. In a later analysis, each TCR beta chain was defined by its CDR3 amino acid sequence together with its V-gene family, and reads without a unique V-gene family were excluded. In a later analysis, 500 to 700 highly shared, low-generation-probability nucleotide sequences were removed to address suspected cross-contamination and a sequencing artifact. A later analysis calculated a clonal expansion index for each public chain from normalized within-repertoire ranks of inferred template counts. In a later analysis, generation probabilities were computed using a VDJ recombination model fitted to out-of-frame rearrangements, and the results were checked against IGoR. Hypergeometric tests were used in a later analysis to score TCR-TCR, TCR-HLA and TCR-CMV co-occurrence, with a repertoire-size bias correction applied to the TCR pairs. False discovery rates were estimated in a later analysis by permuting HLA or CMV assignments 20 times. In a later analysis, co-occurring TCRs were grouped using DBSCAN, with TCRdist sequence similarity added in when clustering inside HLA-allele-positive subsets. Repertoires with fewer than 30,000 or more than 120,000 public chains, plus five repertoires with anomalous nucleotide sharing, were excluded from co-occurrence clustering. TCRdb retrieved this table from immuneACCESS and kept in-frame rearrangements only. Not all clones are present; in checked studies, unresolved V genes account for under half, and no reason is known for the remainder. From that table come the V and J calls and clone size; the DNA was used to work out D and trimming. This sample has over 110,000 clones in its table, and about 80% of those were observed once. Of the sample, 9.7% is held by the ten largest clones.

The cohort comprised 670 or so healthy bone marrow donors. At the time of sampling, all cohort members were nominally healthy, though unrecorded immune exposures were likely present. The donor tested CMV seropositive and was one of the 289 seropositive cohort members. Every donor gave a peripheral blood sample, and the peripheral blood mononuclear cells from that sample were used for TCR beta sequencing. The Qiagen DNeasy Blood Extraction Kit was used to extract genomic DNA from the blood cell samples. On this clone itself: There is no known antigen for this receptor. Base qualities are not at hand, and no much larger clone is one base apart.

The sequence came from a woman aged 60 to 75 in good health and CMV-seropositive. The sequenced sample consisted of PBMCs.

The nucleotide sequence reads TGTGCCAGTAGTCCCCCCGGGAGCACTGAAGCTTTCTTT. It translates to CASSPPGSTEAFF. This receptor chain uses TRBV19 and TRBJ1-1, with the D gene not clear enough to name. The CDR3 goes from the cysteine to the phenylalanine over 13 residues. Only the CDR3 part of the read is kept: 39 bases, read in frame from the first base. The junction shows trimming of 5 bases on V and 4 bases on J, plus 11 bases between the germline ends. The germline V gene (reference sequence) specifies LNHDA as CDR1 and SQIVND as CDR2.